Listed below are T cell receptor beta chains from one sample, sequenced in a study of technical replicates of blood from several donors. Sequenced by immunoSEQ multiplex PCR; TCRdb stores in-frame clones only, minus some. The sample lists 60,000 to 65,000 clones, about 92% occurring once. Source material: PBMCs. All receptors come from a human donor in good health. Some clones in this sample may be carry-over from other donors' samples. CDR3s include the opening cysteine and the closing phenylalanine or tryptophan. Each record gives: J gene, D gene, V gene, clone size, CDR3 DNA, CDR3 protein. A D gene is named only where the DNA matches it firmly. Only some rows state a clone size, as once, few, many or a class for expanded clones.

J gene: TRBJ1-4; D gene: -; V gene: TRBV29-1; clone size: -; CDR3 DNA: TGCAGCGTTGCGAGGGGGGGTGAAAAACTGTTTTTT; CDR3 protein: CSVARGGEKLFF
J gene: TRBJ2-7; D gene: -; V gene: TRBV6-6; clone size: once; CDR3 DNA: TGTGCCAGCAGACTGACTAGTGGCGAGCAGTACTTC; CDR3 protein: CASRLTSGEQYF
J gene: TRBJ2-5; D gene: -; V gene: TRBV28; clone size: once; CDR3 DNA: TGTGCCAGCAGTACCCTACTAGCTTTCGGAGAGACCCAGTACTTC; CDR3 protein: CASSTLLAFGETQYF
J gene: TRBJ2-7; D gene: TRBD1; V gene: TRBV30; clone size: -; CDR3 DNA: TGTGCCTGGAGTGGTTTCGGGACAGGGGGCTACGAGCAGTACTTC; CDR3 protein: CAWSGFGTGGYEQYF
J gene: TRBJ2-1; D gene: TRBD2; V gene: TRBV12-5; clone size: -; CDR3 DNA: TGTGCTAGTGGTTTGTTAGCGGGGTCCCATGAGCAGTTCTTC; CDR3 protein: CASGLLAGSHEQFF
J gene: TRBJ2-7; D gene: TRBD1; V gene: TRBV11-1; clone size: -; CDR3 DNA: TGTGCCAGCAGCTTAGGACAGGGGGCTGGCGAGCAGTACTTC; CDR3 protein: CASSLGQGAGEQYF
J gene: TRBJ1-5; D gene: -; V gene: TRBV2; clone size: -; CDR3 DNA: TGTGCCAGCATGCGGGATGGCAATCAGCCCCAGCATTTT; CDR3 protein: CASMRDGNQPQHF
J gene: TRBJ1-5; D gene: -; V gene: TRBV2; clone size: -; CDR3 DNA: TGTGCCAGCAGTGAATTTGGTCAGTGGAATCAGCCCCAGCATTTT; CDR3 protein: CASSEFGQWNQPQHF
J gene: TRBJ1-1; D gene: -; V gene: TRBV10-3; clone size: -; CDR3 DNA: TGTGCCATCAGTGTGGAGGGGAAGACTGAAGCTTTCTTT; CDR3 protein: CAISVEGKTEAFF
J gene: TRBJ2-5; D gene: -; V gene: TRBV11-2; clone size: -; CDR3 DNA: TGTGCCAGCACCTGGGCTCAGGGAAGTCAAGAGACCCAGTACTTC; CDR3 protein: CASTWAQGSQETQYF
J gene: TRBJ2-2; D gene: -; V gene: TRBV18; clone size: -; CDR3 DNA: TGTGCCAGCTCACCAAGCTCCTCCAACACCGGGGAGCTGTTTTTT; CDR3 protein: CASSPSSSNTGELFF
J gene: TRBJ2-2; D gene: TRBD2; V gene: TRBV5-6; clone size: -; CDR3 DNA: TGTGCCAGCGTACGCGGGGGAAGGGAACGGGAGCTGTTTTTT; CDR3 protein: CASVRGGRERELFF
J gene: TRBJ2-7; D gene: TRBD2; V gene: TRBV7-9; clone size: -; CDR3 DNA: TGTGCCAGCAGCTTTCTCGGGAGGGGCAACGAGCAGTACTTC; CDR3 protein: CASSFLGRGNEQYF
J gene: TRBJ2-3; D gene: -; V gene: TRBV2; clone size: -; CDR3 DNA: TGTGCCAGCAGTGAATTGACTGGAACAGATACGCAGTATTTT; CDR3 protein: CASSELTGTDTQYF
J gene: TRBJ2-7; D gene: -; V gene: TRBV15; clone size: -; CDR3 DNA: TGTGCCACCAGCAGACCGACTGATGACGAGCAGTACTTC; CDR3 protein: CATSRPTDDEQYF
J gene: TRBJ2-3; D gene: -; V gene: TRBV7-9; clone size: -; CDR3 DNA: TGTGCCAGCAGCTTAGGGGCGGGGGCAACAGATACGCAGTATTTT; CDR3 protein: CASSLGAGATDTQYF
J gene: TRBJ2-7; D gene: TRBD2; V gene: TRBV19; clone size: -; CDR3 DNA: TGTGCCAGTACGAATGGACTAGCGGGCTCAAGCGAGCAGTACTTC; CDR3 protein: CASTNGLAGSSEQYF
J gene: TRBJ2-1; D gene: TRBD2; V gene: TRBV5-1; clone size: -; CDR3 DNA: TGCGCCAGCAGCCCACTAGCGGGAGCCTACAATGAGCAGTTCTTC; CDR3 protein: CASSPLAGAYNEQFF
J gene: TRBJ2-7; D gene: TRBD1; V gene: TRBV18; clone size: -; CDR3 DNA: TGTGCCAGCTCACCGACAGGGTATGGCGAGCAGTACTTC; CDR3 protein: CASSPTGYGEQYF
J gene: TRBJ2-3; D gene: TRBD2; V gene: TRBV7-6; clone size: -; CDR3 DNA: TGTGCCAGCAGCTTCCTAGCGGGAGTTGACGGCACAGATACGCAGTATTTT; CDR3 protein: CASSFLAGVDGTDTQYF
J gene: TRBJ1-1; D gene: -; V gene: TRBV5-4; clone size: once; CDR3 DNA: TGTGCCAGCAGCTTGGGGGGGGGAGACAAAATCGAAGCTTTCTTT; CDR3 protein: CASSLGGGDKIEAFF
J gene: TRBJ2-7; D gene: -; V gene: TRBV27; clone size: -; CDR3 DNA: TGTGCCAGCAGTTGGGGGGACGGATACGAGCAGTACTTC; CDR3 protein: CASSWGDGYEQYF
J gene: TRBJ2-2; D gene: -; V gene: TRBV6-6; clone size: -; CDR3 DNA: TGTGCCAGCAGACTCGGGACACTATTAAACACCGGGGAGCTGTTTTTT; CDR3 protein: CASRLGTLLNTGELFF
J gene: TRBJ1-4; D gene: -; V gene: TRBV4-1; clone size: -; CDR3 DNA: TGCGCCAGCAGCGTGGCGGCAACTAATGAAAAACTGTTTTTT; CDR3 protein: CASSVAATNEKLFF
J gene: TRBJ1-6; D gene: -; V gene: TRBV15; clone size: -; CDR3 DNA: TGTGCCACCAGCAGAGACGCGGGTTCGGAGATTTCACCCCTCCACTTT; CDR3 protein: CATSRDAGSEISPLHF
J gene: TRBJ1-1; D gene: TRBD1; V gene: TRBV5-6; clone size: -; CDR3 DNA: TGTGCCAGCAGCCTGGGCCCCGACAGGGGGCGGACTGAAGCTTTCTTT; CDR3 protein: CASSLGPDRGRTEAFF
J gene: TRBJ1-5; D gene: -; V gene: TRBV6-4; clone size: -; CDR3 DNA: TGTGCCAGCAGTGACGGAGGTTGGGGTCAGCCCCAGCATTTT; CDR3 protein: CASSDGGWGQPQHF
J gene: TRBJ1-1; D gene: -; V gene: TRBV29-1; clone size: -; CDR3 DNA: TGCAGCGTTGAAGACGCCGGGACACCACTTGAAGCTTTCTTT; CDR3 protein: CSVEDAGTPLEAFF
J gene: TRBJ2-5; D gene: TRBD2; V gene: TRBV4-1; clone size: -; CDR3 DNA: TGCGCCAGCAGCCAAGGGACTAGCGGAGAGACCCAGTACTTC; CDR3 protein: CASSQGTSGETQYF
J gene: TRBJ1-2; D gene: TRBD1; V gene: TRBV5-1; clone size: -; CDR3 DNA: TGCGCCAGCAGCTACTCGACAGGGGAAGGTGGCTACACCTTC; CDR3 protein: CASSYSTGEGGYTF
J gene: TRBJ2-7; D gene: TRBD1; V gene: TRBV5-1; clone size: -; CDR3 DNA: TGCGCCAGCAGCTCCCAGACGCCGGGACAGGGGGCGGGGGAGCAGTACTTC; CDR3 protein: CASSSQTPGQGAGEQYF
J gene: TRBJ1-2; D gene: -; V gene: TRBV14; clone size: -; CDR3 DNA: TGTGCCAGCAGCCCATCGGACTCCCTCCGACATGGCTACACCTTC; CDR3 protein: CASSPSDSLRHGYTF
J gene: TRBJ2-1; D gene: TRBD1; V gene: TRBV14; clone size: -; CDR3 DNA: TGTGCCAGCAGCCTCTTACCGGGACAGGGGAACAATGAGCAGTTCTTC; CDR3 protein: CASSLLPGQGNNEQFF